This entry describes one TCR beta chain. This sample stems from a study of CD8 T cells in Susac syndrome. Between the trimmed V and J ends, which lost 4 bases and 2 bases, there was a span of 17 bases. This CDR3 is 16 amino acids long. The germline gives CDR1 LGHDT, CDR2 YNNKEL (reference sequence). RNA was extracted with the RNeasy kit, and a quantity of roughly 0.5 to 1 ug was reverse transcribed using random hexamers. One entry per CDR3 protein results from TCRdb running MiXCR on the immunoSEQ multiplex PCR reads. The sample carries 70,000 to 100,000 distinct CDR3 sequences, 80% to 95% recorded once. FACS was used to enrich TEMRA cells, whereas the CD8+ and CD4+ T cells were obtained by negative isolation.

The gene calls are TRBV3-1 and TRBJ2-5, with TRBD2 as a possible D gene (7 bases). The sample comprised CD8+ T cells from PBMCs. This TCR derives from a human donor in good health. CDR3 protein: CASSPEGGAYQETQYF. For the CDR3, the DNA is TGTGCCAGCAGCCCAGAAGGGGGGGCCTATCAAGAGACCCAGTACTTC.